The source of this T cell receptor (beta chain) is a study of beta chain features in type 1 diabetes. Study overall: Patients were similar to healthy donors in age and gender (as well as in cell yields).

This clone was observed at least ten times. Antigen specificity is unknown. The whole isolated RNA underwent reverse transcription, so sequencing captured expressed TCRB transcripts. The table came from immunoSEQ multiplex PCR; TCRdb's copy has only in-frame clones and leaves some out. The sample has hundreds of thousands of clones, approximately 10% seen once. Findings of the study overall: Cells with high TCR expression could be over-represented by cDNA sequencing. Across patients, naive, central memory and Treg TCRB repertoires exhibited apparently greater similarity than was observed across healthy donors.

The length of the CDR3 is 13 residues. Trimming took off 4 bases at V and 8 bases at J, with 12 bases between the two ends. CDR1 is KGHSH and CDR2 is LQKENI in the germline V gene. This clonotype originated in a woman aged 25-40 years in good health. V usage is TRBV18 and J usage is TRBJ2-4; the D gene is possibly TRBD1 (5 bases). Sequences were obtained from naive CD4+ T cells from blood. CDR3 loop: CASSRTGQDIQYF. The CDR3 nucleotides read TGTGCCAGCTCACGAACAGGTCAAGACATTCAGTACTTC.